This T cell receptor (beta chain) is from a study of CXCR3-negative and CXCR3-positive naive CD8 T cells. The wider study: Sequencing brought in 150 million or so TRB reads altogether, and each library got about 1.5 +/- 0.3 million.

Concerning this clonotype itself: Its matching antigen is unknown.

General study points: Comparison of naive CXCR3-negative and CXCR3-positive cells revealed similar TRBV-TRBJ usage, while memory cells differed. Freshly isolated PBMCs were used in most assays, given partial CXCR3 loss after freezing.

The length of the CDR3 is 15 residues. The germline gives CDR1 SGHVS, CDR2 FNYEAQ. The authors prepared UMI-labeled TRB cDNA libraries by 5' RACE. Each CDR3 protein gets one entry in TCRdb, which reprocessed the 5' RACE reads and gives no DNA. This table lists around 140,000 distinct CDR3 sequences. This sequence joins TRBV7-6 and TRBJ2-7; TCRdb's D gene call, TRBD1, goes unchecked for lack of DNA. The origin of this receptor is a human donor in good health. Some clones in this sample may be carry-over from other donors' samples. Sequenced input: naive CXCR3- CD8+ T cells from blood. Subset denoted: CD45RO-CCR7+CD27+CD95- naive CD8+ T cells lacking CXCR3 (TNR3-). This chain's CDR3 is CASSLGDRFSYEQYF.